The 3 T cell receptor beta chains below were found in one sample sequenced in a study of shared clonotypes between healthy human individuals. Repertoires were generated with immunoSEQ multiplex PCR, while TCRdb's copy carries only in-frame clones and drops some. Of over 2 million clones in the sample, under 95% were seen once. Sequencing was done on a sample of naive CD4+ T cells from PBMCs. Subset indicated: CD45RA+ positively selected. These receptor sequences come from a man younger than 35 in good health. Some clones in this sample may be carry-over from other donors' samples.

On this clone: Other DNA sequences in the same sample also yield this CDR3. J is TRBJ1-1 and V is TRBV28; D call uncertain. V shed 3 bases and J shed 1 base, with 6 bases lying between them. Germline CDR1 reads MDHEN; CDR2 reads SYDVKM. CDR3 length: 13 residues. Here the CDR3 DNA reads TGTGCCAGCAGTTTTCCACCGAACACTGAAGCTTTCTTT. Protein: CASSFPPNTEAFF.

The chain combines TRBV6-1 with TRBJ1-4; TRBD1 matches 9 bases. Trimming took 7 bases from V and 6 from J; bases not matched to a gene: 6. There are 14 residues in the CDR3. The germline V gene encodes CDR1 MNHNS and CDR2 SASEGT. The CDR3 sequence: CASNQDRGDEKLFF. CDR3 DNA: TGTGCCAGCAATCAAGACAGGGGGGATGAAAAACTGTTTTTT.

The chain recombines TRBV5-8 with TRBJ2-5, with 8 nucleotides matching TRBD1. Germline V gives CDR1 SGHTS, CDR2 YDEGEE. CDR3 size: 14 residues. V shed 5 bases and J 5 bases; nucleotides not matched to a gene: 8. In nucleotides, the CDR3 is TGTGCCAGCAGACGTCAGGGGGCGCGGGAGACCCAGTACTTC. Amino acid sequence: CASRRQGARETQYF.